These 16 T cell receptor beta chains share one sample of origin, sequenced in a study of blood T cell repertoires in COVID-19. TCRdb's table, derived via immunoSEQ multiplex PCR, lists solely in-frame clones and lacks some. The table includes roughly 220,000 clones, about 86% detected once. Sequences were obtained from PBMCs or T cells enriched from blood (not recorded which). The receptors stem from a woman aged 40 to 50 with acute COVID-19.

The count of this clone is one. V gene TRBV7-2 combines with J gene TRBJ2-2, with D uncertain. This CDR3 spans 16 amino acids. Per germline, CDR1 SGHTA and CDR2 FQGNSA. Trimming removed 1 base from V and 0 bases from J, with 9 bases in between. The CDR3 here is CASSLERRSNTGELFF. The CDR3 region has the DNA TGTGCCAGCAGCTTAGAGAGGCGGTCGAACACCGGGGAGCTGTTTTTT.

The rearrangement links TRBV27 to TRBJ2-7; 9 bases agree with TRBD2. The length of the CDR3 is 16 residues. Trimming took 3 bases from V and 3 from J; bases not matched to a gene: 9. Germline-derived CDR1 and CDR2 are MNHEY and SMNVEV (reference sequence). The CDR3 coding sequence is TGTGCCAGCAGTTTCCCCCGGACTAGCGTGATCTACGAGCAGTACTTC. Protein: CASSFPRTSVIYEQYF.

The CDR3 region is CATSDLQLAGEQFF. DNA for the CDR3: TGTGCCACCAGTGATTTGCAGCTAGCGGGCGAGCAGTTCTTC. This chain joins TRBV24-1 and TRBJ2-1; TRBD2 matches 8 bases. Germline values: CDR1 KGHDR, CDR2 SFDVKD. CDR3 size: 14 residues. Trimming cost V 0 bases and J 10 bases; bases outside gene matches: 4.

The rearrangement joins TRBV2 to TRBJ2-5; 10 bases align to TRBD1. V was pared by 5 bases and J by 5 bases, with 5 bases of the junction left unmatched. This CDR3 comprises 14 residues. From germline, CDR1 is SNHLY and CDR2 FYNNEI. The CDR3 sequence is CASSRTGGRETQYF. DNA for the CDR3: TGTGCCAGCAGTAGGACAGGGGGTAGGGAGACCCAGTACTTC.

The chain links TRBV6-5 to TRBJ1-6; possibly TRBD1 for D (5 bases). V gave up 7 bases and J gave up 9 bases, with 16 bases separating them. The germline V gene encodes CDR1 MNHEY and CDR2 SVGAGI. The CDR3 loop spans 14 amino acids. CDR3 region: CASTTGGERSPLHF. The CDR3 DNA reads as TGTGCCAGCACCACGGGGGGAGAGCGTTCACCCCTCCACTTT.

The CDR3 DNA is TGTGCCAGCAGTCCTCAGGGGGTCGGCGGGGAGCTGTTTTTT. Protein product: CASSPQGVGGELFF. V is TRBV3-1 (or the pseudogene TRBV3-2) and J is TRBJ2-2; 7 bases align to TRBD1. V lost 6 bases, J lost 7 bases, and 8 bases stayed unmatched. The CDR3 is 14 residues long. In germline, CDR1 is LGHDT, CDR2 YNNKEL (reference sequence).

This clone appeared a single time. The chain carries TRBV25-1 and TRBJ1-2, with D tentatively TRBD1 (5 bases). The CDR3 runs to 14 residues. V shed 6 bases and J shed 4 bases, with 15 bases lying between them. Germline values: CDR1 MGHDK, CDR2 SYGVNS. This CDR3 reads CASSRQSQVYGYTF. The DNA of the CDR3 is TGTGCCAGCAGCAGACAGAGCCAAGTCTATGGCTACACCTTC.

This clone came up once. This sequence joins TRBV5-1 and TRBJ1-6; D remains ambiguous. Germline lookup yields CDR1 SGHRS and CDR2 YFSETQ. This CDR3 spans 16 amino acids. V was clipped by 2 bases and J by 0 bases, with 9 bases between them. CDR3 region: CASSLGGSSYNSPLHF. For the CDR3, the DNA is TGCGCCAGCAGCTTAGGCGGCAGCTCCTATAATTCACCCCTCCACTTT.

V and J are TRBV5-5 and TRBJ2-2, with TRBD2 identical over 7 bases. Germline V gene data show CDR1 as SGHKS and CDR2 as YYEKEE (reference sequence). The V gene end was trimmed by 4 bases and the J gene end by 5 bases; junction bases not matched to a gene: 11. The CDR3 runs 16 residues. This chain's CDR3 is CASSRLRDYLTGELFF. The CDR3 region has the DNA TGTGCCAGCAGCCGTCTCCGGGACTACCTAACCGGGGAGCTGTTTTTT.

The chain carries TRBV14 and TRBJ2-3; 11 nucleotides align to TRBD2. The CDR3 runs 15 residues. The germline CDR1 and CDR2 sequences are SGHDN and FVKESK. V shed 5 bases and J 1 base; nucleotides not matched to a gene: 2. The CDR3 spells CASSLLAGGTDTQYF. CDR3 nucleotide sequence: TGTGCCAGCAGCTTACTAGCGGGGGGCACAGATACGCAGTATTTT.

V is TRBV7-6 and J is TRBJ2-5; 7 bases are shared with TRBD2. J lost 7 bases, V lost 1 base, and 9 bases had no gene match. The germline CDR1 and CDR2 sequences are SGHVS and FNYEAQ. The CDR3 covers 15 residues. CDR3 in amino acids: CASSLGASGGGTQYF. CDR3 nucleotides: TGTGCCAGCAGCTTAGGGGCTAGCGGCGGCGGGACCCAGTACTTC.

The rearrangement links TRBV28 to TRBJ2-3; 8 nucleotides match TRBD1. From germline, CDR1 is MDHEN and CDR2 SYDVKM. This CDR3 region has 18 residues. The V segment lost 4 bases and the J segment 2 bases; nucleotides outside the gene matches: 14. CDR3 in amino acids: CASSSVMGTGHPTDTQYF. The CDR3 DNA sequence: TGTGCCAGCAGTTCGGTCATGGGGACAGGACACCCCACAGATACGCAGTATTTT. Complete variable domain (other parts from reference TRBV28 and TRBJ2-3): DVKVTQSSRYLVKRTGEKVFLECVQDMDHENMFWYRQDPGLGLRLIYFSYDVKMKEKGDIPEGYSVSREKKERFSLILESASTNQTSMYLCASSSVMGTGHPTDTQYFGPGTRLTVL.

The CDR3: CASSFRATGANQPQHF. CDR3 DNA sequence: TGTGCCAGCAGTTTTCGGGCGACAGGGGCCAATCAGCCCCAGCATTTT. The chain couples TRBV27 to TRBJ1-5; TRBD1 matches 8 bases. The CDR3 is 16 residues long. V was pared by 3 bases and J by 3 bases, with 7 bases of the junction left unmatched. From germline, CDR1 is MNHEY and CDR2 SMNVEV (reference sequence).

The chain employs TRBV18 and TRBJ2-2, with D perhaps matching TRBD1 (6 bases). The ends were cut back, 4 bases at V and 5 bases at J, with 20 bases in the middle. Germline-derived CDR1 and CDR2 are KGHSH and LQKENI. The CDR3 is 17 residues long. The chain's CDR3 is CASSLPTGPRGTGELFF. The CDR3 coding sequence is TGTGCCAGCTCACTACCGACAGGACCCCGAGGGACCGGGGAGCTGTTTTTT. The full variable domain, with the rest looked up from reference TRBV18 and TRBJ2-2, is NAGVMQNPRHLVRRRGQEARLRCSPMKGHSHVYWYRQLPEEGLKFMVYLQKENIIDESGMPKERFSAEFPKEGPSILRIQQVVRGDSAAYFCASSLPTGPRGTGELFFGEGSRLTVL.

This CDR3 is CASSVSAGELFF. The DNA of the CDR3 is TGTGCCAGCAGCGTATCGGCCGGGGAGCTGTTTTTT. The chain has TRBV9 and TRBJ2-2; D call uncertain. The germline V gene has CDR1 SGDLS and CDR2 YYNGEE. Trimming removed 1 base from V and 6 bases from J, with 4 bases in between. This CDR3 spans 12 amino acids.

J is TRBJ2-1 and V is TRBV27; TRBD1 might be the D (6 bases). Germline-derived CDR1 and CDR2 are MNHEY and SMNVEV (reference sequence). The germline V and J ends were trimmed by 6 bases and 8 bases, with 17 bases remaining between them. The CDR3 totals 14 residues. CDR3 residues: CASRQGGRKYEQFF. In DNA form, the CDR3 reads TGTGCCAGCAGACAGGGTGGTAGAAAATATGAGCAGTTCTTC.